This TCR beta chain was captured by sequencing in a study of CD8 T cells in Susac syndrome. Reverse transcription of about 0.45 to 1 ug RNA was carried out with random hexamers. MiXCR, run by TCRdb on the immunoSEQ multiplex PCR reads, gives a single entry per CDR3 protein. There are about 200,000 distinct CDR3 sequences in the sample; 80% to 95% occur only once, and approximately 0.13% lies in the top ten. V dropped 0 bases and J dropped 2 bases, with 7 bases sitting between them. The CDR3 has 13 residues. The germline V gene encodes CDR1 DFQATT and CDR2 SNEGSKA (reference sequence). This clonotype has only one observation.

The receptor's source is a human donor with multiple sclerosis. The gene calls are TRBV20-1 and TRBJ2-5, with D possibly being TRBD2 (5 bases). The sequenced material came from CD8+ T cells from PBMCs. Here the CDR3 DNA reads TGCAGTGCTAGAGAGGGCGGGCAAGAGACCCAGTACTTC. Protein product: CSAREGGQETQYF.